A selection of T cell receptor beta chains follows, all from one sample in a study of PD-1 blockade in mismatch repair-deficient tumors. TCRdb keeps only in-frame clones here, not all; method: immunoSEQ multiplex PCR. The table includes roughly 38,000 clones, approximately 80% detected once. Sequences were derived from PBMCs, sampled less than 40 weeks after starting pembrolizumab. These receptors all come from an adult with mismatch repair-deficient cancer. Both conserved end residues are part of each CDR3. The D gene is left open where the match is weak. Some rows have no size entry. The others give once, few or many, or a class for an expanded clone.

V gene,clone size,J gene,D gene,CDR3 DNA,CDR3 protein
TRBV6-5,NA,TRBJ1-1,NA,TGTGCCAGCAGTACGTCAGGTCGGCGTGGCACTGAAGCTTTCTTT,CASSTSGRRGTEAFF
TRBV12-5,NA,TRBJ2-1,NA,TGTGCTAGTTCACGACAGGACCCGAGCTCCTACAATGAGCAGTTCTTC,CASSRQDPSSYNEQFF
TRBV2,NA,TRBJ1-4,TRBD1,TGTGCCAGCAGTGTGGGACAGGGCGGTCTGGTTTTT,CASSVGQGGLVF
TRBV5-1,NA,TRBJ2-3,NA,TGCGCCAGCAGCGCAGGGGTAGCCACAGATACGCAGTATTTT,CASSAGVATDTQYF
TRBV4-1,NA,TRBJ2-5,NA,TGCGCCAGCAGCCCCACTAGAGAGGTTTTCGAGACCCAGTACTTC,CASSPTREVFETQYF
TRBV6-1,NA,TRBJ1-5,NA,TGTGCCAGCAGTGAAGAGTGGACAGCGAACAATCAGCCCCAGCATTTT,CASSEEWTANNQPQHF
TRBV29-1,NA,TRBJ2-7,TRBD2,TGCAGCGTTGAAACTAGCGGGCGGTCCTACGAGCAGTACTTC,CSVETSGRSYEQYF
TRBV11-1,NA,TRBJ2-3,TRBD2,TGTGCCAGCAGCCCCCTAGCCGGACTAGCGAGGACAGATACGCAGTATTTT,CASSPLAGLARTDTQYF
TRBV5-1,NA,TRBJ2-5,TRBD1,TGCGCCAGCAGATATGACAGGGGAGGTCAAGAGACCCAGTACTTC,CASRYDRGGQETQYF
TRBV5-4,NA,TRBJ2-1,TRBD1,TGTGCCAGCAGCCATGACAGGGGGCCCAATGAGCAGTTCTTC,CASSHDRGPNEQFF
TRBV5-1,NA,TRBJ2-5,NA,TGCGCCAGCGCACCTTGGGTGCGGGGCGGAGAAGAGACCCAGTACTTC,CASAPWVRGGEETQYF
TRBV7-2,NA,TRBJ2-1,TRBD2,TGTGCCAGCAGCTTAGTGGTTCTTAGCGGGGGGAACAATGAGCAGTTCTTC,CASSLVVLSGGNNEQFF
TRBV18,NA,TRBJ1-1,NA,TGTGCCAGCTCACCACGTCAAGGAGGGAACACTGAAGCTTTCTTT,CASSPRQGGNTEAFF
TRBV2,NA,TRBJ2-7,NA,TGTGCCAGCAGGTACCCCGGACAAGGGGCCGAGCAGTACTTC,CASRYPGQGAEQYF
TRBV11-2,NA,TRBJ1-5,TRBD1,TGTGCCAGCAGCTTAGGGGGGATGACAGGGCTAGGTCAGCCCCAGCATTTT,CASSLGGMTGLGQPQHF
TRBV21-1,NA,TRBJ1-6,NA,TGTGCCAGCAGCAAAGCGCTTGAGACAGGGGAAAATTCACCCCTCCACTTT,CASSKALETGENSPLHF
TRBV5-1,NA,TRBJ1-2,NA,TGCGCCAGCAGCTTGGACAGGCTCGGAGGCTACACCTTC,CASSLDRLGGYTF
TRBV27,NA,TRBJ1-6,NA,TGTGCCAGCAGTTTGGGCAATGCTGGCTCACCCCTCCACTTT,CASSLGNAGSPLHF
TRBV7-9,NA,TRBJ2-3,TRBD2,TGTGCCAGCAGGTGGGGGCTAGCGGGCCCCACAGATACGCAGTATTTT,CASRWGLAGPTDTQYF
TRBV19,once,TRBJ2-2,TRBD1,TGTGCCAGTAGGACGGAAACCTATCTAGGACAGGGAAACACCGGGGAGCTGTTTTTT,CASRTETYLGQGNTGELFF
TRBV5-1,NA,TRBJ2-7,TRBD2,TGCGCCAGCAGCACGACTAGCTCGGGCCGTCAATACGAGCAGTACTTC,CASSTTSSGRQYEQYF
TRBV9,NA,TRBJ2-2,NA,TGTGCCAGCAGCGTAGCAGCGAACACCGGGGAGCTGTTTTTT,CASSVAANTGELFF
TRBV18,NA,TRBJ1-1,NA,TGTGCCAGCTCCCCCCAGGCTAACACTGAAGCTTTCTTT,CASSPQANTEAFF
TRBV5-8,NA,TRBJ2-5,NA,TGTGCCAGCAGCCCGTACCAAGAGACCCAGTACTTC,CASSPYQETQYF
TRBV5-1,NA,TRBJ2-1,NA,TGCGCCAGCAGCTTACTTCGAGACTCCTACAATGAGCAGTTCTTC,CASSLLRDSYNEQFF
TRBV11-3,NA,TRBJ1-6,NA,TGTGCCAGCAGCCCAGAGGCGGGGGTTAATTCACCCCTCCACTTT,CASSPEAGVNSPLHF
TRBV28,once,TRBJ2-2,TRBD2,TGTGCCAGCAGCGTAGCGGGAGGGGGCACCGGGGAGCTGTTTTTT,CASSVAGGGTGELFF
TRBV9,NA,TRBJ1-2,TRBD1,TGTGCCAGCAGCTCCTTAAGAGGGGGCTCAGGGTACTACACCTTC,CASSSLRGGSGYYTF
TRBV10-3,NA,TRBJ2-1,NA,TGTGCCATCAGTGGACTCCCGGGCAGGGTGAACTACAATGAGCAGTTCTTC,CAISGLPGRVNYNEQFF
TRBV5-4,NA,TRBJ2-1,NA,TGTGCCAGCAGCTTGCGTCTAGCTGTCTTCAATGAGCAGTTCTTC,CASSLRLAVFNEQFF
TRBV28,NA,TRBJ2-5,TRBD2,TGTGCCAGCAGTTCGAGACTAGCGCCACAAGAGACCCAGTACTTC,CASSSRLAPQETQYF
TRBV2,NA,TRBJ2-2,NA,TGTGCCAGCAACCTATTCCCCCCTCGGAGCACCGGGGAGCTGTTTTTT,CASNLFPPRSTGELFF
TRBV5-6,NA,TRBJ2-7,TRBD1,TGTGCCAGCAGCTTGGCCTCGGGACAGGGGGCTCAAGAGCAGTACTTC,CASSLASGQGAQEQYF
TRBV9,NA,TRBJ2-7,NA,TGTGCCAGCAGCGTTACAGGGAATCCATCCTACGAGCAGTACTTC,CASSVTGNPSYEQYF
TRBV7-9,NA,TRBJ2-7,TRBD2,TGTGCCAGCAGCGGGGGACTAGCGCCCTACGAGCAGTACTTC,CASSGGLAPYEQYF
TRBV15,NA,TRBJ2-1,NA,TGTGCCACCAGCAGAGCGGGGAGCTCCTACAATGAGCAGTTCTTC,CATSRAGSSYNEQFF
TRBV5-1,NA,TRBJ2-1,TRBD2,TGCGCCAGCAGCTTGTTGGGACTAGCGGGGGGTATGGATGAGCAGTTCTTC,CASSLLGLAGGMDEQFF
TRBV28,NA,TRBJ1-1,NA,TGTGCCAGCAGTTTACAGGGGAACACTGAAGCTTTCTTT,CASSLQGNTEAFF
TRBV7-2,NA,TRBJ1-2,TRBD1,TGTGCCAGCAGCTTCCCGACAGGGGTCGATGGCTACACCTTC,CASSFPTGVDGYTF
TRBV25-1,NA,TRBJ2-2,TRBD2,TGTGCCAGCAGTGAATGGGCGGGGGCGAACACCGGGGAGCTGTTTTTT,CASSEWAGANTGELFF
TRBV4-2,few,TRBJ2-7,NA,TGTGCCAGCAGCCAACAGGGACAACAAGTCTACGAGCAGTACTTC,CASSQQGQQVYEQYF
TRBV5-1,NA,TRBJ1-1,NA,TGCGCCAGCAGCTTGGTCGGGGGGGAGAACACTGAAGCTTTCTTT,CASSLVGGENTEAFF
TRBV18,once,TRBJ1-1,NA,TGTGCCAGCTCACGGACCGACCCGATGGCAGGGGAGAACACTGAAGCTTTCTTT,CASSRTDPMAGENTEAFF
TRBV5-4,NA,TRBJ1-1,NA,TGTGCCAGCAGCTTGGACAATGCGAGGACTGAAGCTTTCTTT,CASSLDNARTEAFF
TRBV9,NA,TRBJ2-7,TRBD1,TGTGCCAGCAGCGAAACGGGACAGTCCTACGAGCAGTACTTC,CASSETGQSYEQYF
TRBV11-2,NA,TRBJ2-1,NA,TGTGCCAGCAGCTTAGAGGGCAGCTACAATGAGCAGTTCTTC,CASSLEGSYNEQFF
TRBV13,NA,TRBJ2-3,NA,TGTGCCAGCAGCTTAACGGGAGCTTCAGATACGCAGTATTTT,CASSLTGASDTQYF
TRBV11-2,NA,TRBJ2-5,NA,TGTGCCAGCAGCTTAATGTCGGAGACCCAGTACTTC,CASSLMSETQYF
TRBV19,NA,TRBJ2-4,TRBD1,TGTGCCAGTAGTTCTCAGGGGGCGAGGAGAAACATTCAGTACTTC,CASSSQGARRNIQYF
TRBV7-9,few,TRBJ2-3,TRBD2,TGTGCCAGCAGCATCCCGGGACTAGCGGGAGGAAGCACAGATACGCAGTATTTT,CASSIPGLAGGSTDTQYF
TRBV29-1,NA,TRBJ1-1,TRBD1,TGCAGCGTTGGTATGACAGGGGGTAACACTGAAGCTTTCTTT,CSVGMTGGNTEAFF
TRBV2,NA,TRBJ2-3,NA,TGTGCCAGCAGTGAGGGGGCGGGGGGCACAGATACGCAGTATTTT,CASSEGAGGTDTQYF
TRBV2,NA,TRBJ1-2,TRBD1,TGTGCCAGCAGCCGGGACAGGGGGATTGAGAACTATGGCTACACCTTC,CASSRDRGIENYGYTF
TRBV7-2,NA,TRBJ1-6,TRBD1,TGTGCCAGCAGCTTAGCGGGACAGGGGGGACCCCTCCACTTT,CASSLAGQGGPLHF
TRBV5-4,NA,TRBJ2-3,TRBD2,TGTGCCAGCAGCTGGGGGACTAGCGGGACAGATACGCAGTATTTT,CASSWGTSGTDTQYF